This T cell receptor (beta chain) came from a study of beta chain features in type 1 diabetes. This clone was observed a handful of times. Every isolated RNA sample was fully reverse transcribed, so sequencing captured expressed TCRB transcripts. TCRdb's copy holds only in-frame clones and misses some; the assay was immunoSEQ multiplex PCR. Of some 220,000 clones listed, about a tenth are singletons. Germline V lookup: CDR1 SGHTA, CDR2 FQGNSA. V lost 5 bases, J lost 5 bases, and 8 bases stayed unmatched. CDR3 length: 16 amino acids. This rearrangement joins TRBV7-2 to TRBJ2-1, with 11 bases fitting TRBD2. The sequence derives from a man aged 18 to 29 in good health. The material sequenced was central memory CD4+ T cells from blood. The CDR3 nucleotides are TGTGCCAGCAGCCCTTATAGCGGGAGGGCTGACAATGAGCAGTTCTTC. As protein: CASSPYSGRADNEQFF.